Sequencing of this T cell receptor beta chain was carried out in a study of graft-versus-host responses after intestinal transplantation. Broader study findings: Detection of GvH clones occurred in recipient marrow, and some had their first appearance in ileum or blood. Graft-donor T cell macrochimerism in patients accompanied high graft-versus-host to host-versus-graft clonal ratios in allografts.

Using immunoSEQ multiplex PCR, the repertoire was profiled, and TCRdb retains in-frame clones only, with some absent. The sample comprises about 20,000 clones, around nine tenths of which are singletons, and roughly 51% rests with the top ten. Germline CDR1 reads SGHVS; CDR2 reads FNYEAQ. V lost 1 base and J lost 5, with 20 bases in between. CDR3 length equals 17 residues. In regard to this clone: Antigen specificity is unknown.

This sequence was found in a human patient who received an intestinal transplant, so some T cells may come from the graft donor. The chain has TRBV7-6 and TRBJ2-5; D could derive from TRBD1 or TRBD2 (6 bases each). Here the sequenced sample was bone marrow, taken roughly 130 days after transplant. This CDR3 reads CASSLDLIGGSGETQYF. The CDR3 DNA is TGTGCCAGCAGCTTAGACCTAATAGGGGGGTCGGGGGAGACCCAGTACTTC.